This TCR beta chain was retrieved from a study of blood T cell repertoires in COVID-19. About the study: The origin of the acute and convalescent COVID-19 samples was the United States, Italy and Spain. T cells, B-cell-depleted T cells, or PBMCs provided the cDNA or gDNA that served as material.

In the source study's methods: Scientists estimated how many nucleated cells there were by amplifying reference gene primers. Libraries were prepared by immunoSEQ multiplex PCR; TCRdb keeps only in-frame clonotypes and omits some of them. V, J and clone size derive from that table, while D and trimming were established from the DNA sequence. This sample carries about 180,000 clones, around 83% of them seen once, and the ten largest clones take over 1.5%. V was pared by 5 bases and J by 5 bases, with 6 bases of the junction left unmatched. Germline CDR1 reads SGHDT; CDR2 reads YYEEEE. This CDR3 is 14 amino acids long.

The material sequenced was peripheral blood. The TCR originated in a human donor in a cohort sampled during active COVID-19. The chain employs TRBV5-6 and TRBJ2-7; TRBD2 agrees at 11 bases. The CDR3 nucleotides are TGTGCCAGCAGGACTAGCGGGAAAGGAAACGAGCAGTACTTC. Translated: CASRTSGKGNEQYF.